The text below deals with one T cell receptor beta chain. Primers for the PCR totalled 60 Vbeta and 13 Jbeta. Study processing details: Later analysis identified approximately 80 million unique TCR beta chains, 9 million to 12 million shared. The repertoire was sequenced with immunoSEQ multiplex PCR; TCRdb's copy has only in-frame clones and lacks some. The DNA gave D and trimming, while V, J and clone size come from that table. The repertoire holds about 150,000 clones, with roughly 80% as singletons. This specimen comes from a study of cytomegalovirus exposure and HLA in healthy donors. CDR3 length: 14 residues. Trimming cost V 5 bases and J 4 bases, with 14 bases left between them. Germline lookup yields CDR1 LNHDA and CDR2 SQIVND (reference sequence). While unrecorded immune exposures were likely, the donors were nominally healthy when sampled.

Source material: PBMCs. The chain couples TRBV19 to TRBJ1-2; D unclear. The receptor was derived from a boy aged 2-15 years in good health and CMV-seronegative. Written as DNA, the CDR3 is TGTGCCAGTAGTGAGGCCGGGAGCCTCTATGGCTACACCTTC. This sequence encodes CASSEAGSLYGYTF.